The 25 T cell receptor beta chains presented below share a single source sample, sequenced in a study of blood T cell repertoires in COVID-19. Sequencing used immunoSEQ multiplex PCR; TCRdb keeps in-frame clones, though not all of them. Here the sample spans about 260,000 clones, over 80% being singletons. Sequencing used peripheral blood. The receptors come from a woman in her thirties or forties who had recovered from COVID-19.

The CDR3 sequence: CASSQGTGSYEQYF. CDR3 sequence (DNA): TGTGCCAGCAGCCAAGGGACAGGGTCCTACGAGCAGTACTTC. The V gene is TRBV3-1 (or the pseudogene TRBV3-2), the J gene TRBJ2-7; 8 bases match TRBD1. The CDR3 runs 14 residues. V gave up 1 base and J gave up 1 base; unmatched junction bases: 0. Germline V gives CDR1 LGHDT, CDR2 YNNKEL (reference sequence).

The J gene is TRBJ1-2, the V gene TRBV25-1; D is ambiguous. V lost 3 bases to trimming and J lost 4 bases, with 21 bases between them. From germline, CDR1 is MGHDK and CDR2 SYGVNS. The CDR3 spans 17 residues. The CDR3 is CASSEGTDFRLPYGYTF. The CDR3 DNA reads TGTGCCAGCAGTGAGGGAACGGACTTTAGACTACCCTATGGCTACACCTTC.

The V gene is TRBV4-3, the J gene TRBJ1-4, with D perhaps TRBD1 (5 bases). V lost 4 bases and J lost 3, with 21 bases in between. The CDR3 covers 18 residues. The V gene's germline CDR1 is LGHNA and CDR2 YSLEER. In DNA, the CDR3 is TGCGCCAGCAGCCGTTTAAGTTGGATCAAGGGGCCTAATGAAAAACTGTTTTTT. It translates to CASSRLSWIKGPNEKLFF.

This clone was counted a single time. The V call is TRBV20-1, the J call TRBJ2-5, with D unresolved. Germline CDR1 DFQATT, CDR2 SNEGSKA (reference sequence). V lost 3 bases and J 2 bases, leaving 13 bases between the germline ends. The CDR3 length is 14 residues. CDR3 residues: CSASYQRHQETQYF. The CDR3 DNA reads TGCAGTGCTAGTTATCAGAGACATCAAGAGACCCAGTACTTC.

This chain uses TRBV7-9 with TRBJ1-2, with TRBD1 matching over 7 bases. The CDR3 runs to 14 residues. Germline CDR1 SEHNR, CDR2 FQNEAQ (reference sequence). V was pared by 5 bases and J by 2 bases, with 5 bases of the junction left unmatched. The CDR3 sequence is CASSIRQGNYGYTF. The CDR3 nucleotides are TGTGCCAGCAGCATCCGACAGGGCAACTATGGCTACACCTTC.

Note on this clone: At one end, the junction sequence differs from germline, possibly due to a read error. The chain uses TRBV5-4 and TRBJ1-2; D is possibly TRBD1 (5 bases). This CDR3 spans 15 amino acids. Germline CDR1 SGHNT, CDR2 YYREEE (reference sequence). This CDR3 reads CVSTLGLRANYGYTF. CDR3 in DNA: TGTGTCAGCACCTTGGGACTGAGAGCTAACTATGGCTACACCTTC.

This clone was seen a single time. This rearrangement joins TRBV7-9 to TRBJ1-2; D remains ambiguous. The V gene's germline CDR1 is SEHNR and CDR2 FQNEAQ (reference sequence). The CDR3 runs 15 residues. Trimming pared 2 bases from V and 0 bases from J, leaving 10 bases between. DNA for the CDR3: TGTGCCAGCAGCTTATCGGCGGTGGCTAACTATGGCTACACCTTC. Encoded protein: CASSLSAVANYGYTF.

This clone was detected only a few times. The chain employs TRBV5-8 and TRBJ1-2; D unresolved. V dropped 0 bases and J dropped 3 bases, with 12 bases sitting between them. CDR1 and CDR2 from the germline V gene are SGHTS and YDEGEE. This CDR3 comprises 15 residues. CDR3 loop: CASSLALGSYYGYTF. Here the CDR3 DNA reads TGTGCCAGCAGCTTGGCCTTGGGGAGTTACTATGGCTACACCTTC.

In its sample, this clone was seen once. The rearrangement links TRBV10-3 to TRBJ1-1, with D possibly TRBD1 on 6 matching bases. V was clipped by 3 bases and J by 3 bases, with 29 bases between them. The CDR3 has 20 amino acids. The germline V gene has CDR1 ENHRY and CDR2 SYGVKD. The CDR3 protein is CAISEGYTLGRGAGYTEAFF. The CDR3 nucleotides read TGTGCCATCAGTGAAGGGTATACCCTCGGCAGGGGCGCTGGATACACTGAAGCTTTCTTT.

V and J are TRBV11-3 and TRBJ2-5; D call uncertain. The germline V gene has CDR1 SGHNT and CDR2 YENEEA. The CDR3 is 13 residues long. Trimming left V 3 bases short and J 0 bases short, with 5 bases between. CDR3 sequence: CASSFVYQETQYF. In DNA form, the CDR3 reads TGTGCCAGCAGCTTCGTGTACCAAGAGACCCAGTACTTC.

The chain recombines TRBV10-2 with TRBJ2-2; 7 bases map to TRBD1. Per the germline V gene, CDR1 is WSHSY and CDR2 is SAAADI. V dropped 8 bases and J dropped 1; count of bases not matched to a gene: 13. The CDR3 is made up of 17 amino acids. CDR3 in amino acids: CASAEVRGKGNTGELFF. As DNA, the CDR3 is TGCGCCAGCGCGGAGGTCAGGGGGAAAGGGAACACCGGGGAGCTGTTTTTT.

This chain uses TRBV30 with TRBJ1-2; D possibly corresponds to TRBD1 (6 bases). The ends were cut back, 0 bases at V and 7 bases at J, with 12 bases in the middle. There are 13 residues in the CDR3. The germline gives CDR1 GTSNPN, CDR2 SVGIG (reference sequence). CDR3 amino acids: CAWSVNRVSGYTF. The CDR3 DNA sequence: TGTGCCTGGAGTGTAAACAGGGTATCTGGCTACACCTTC.

The chain links TRBV18 to TRBJ1-2; D is uncertain. The germline CDR1 and CDR2 sequences are KGHSH and LQKENI. The CDR3 contains 13 residues. Trimming pared 1 base from V and 5 bases from J, leaving 8 bases between. In DNA, the CDR3 is TGTGCCAGCTCACCACAAGAGGAGTATGGCTACACCTTC. Protein: CASSPQEEYGYTF.

The gene calls are TRBV3-1 (or the pseudogene TRBV3-2) and TRBJ2-3; TRBD2 matches 8 bases. The CDR3 contains 17 residues. Germline loops: CDR1 LGHDT, CDR2 YNNKEL (reference sequence). Germline trimming cut 0 bases from V and 3 bases from J; bases unmatched to any gene: 8. The CDR3 loop reads CASSQDRSGGATDTQYF. As DNA, the CDR3 is TGTGCCAGCAGCCAAGATCGGAGCGGGGGCGCAACAGATACGCAGTATTTT.

This clone was picked up one time. The gene calls are TRBV2 and TRBJ1-6; D is undetermined. V was pared by 6 bases and J by 3 bases, with 15 bases between. The CDR3 loop spans 16 amino acids. Germline CDR1 SNHLY, CDR2 FYNNEI. CDR3 in DNA: TGTGCCAGCAGGGGCTGGACTTCTTTCTATAATTCACCCCTCCACTTT. This encodes CASRGWTSFYNSPLHF.

Remarks on this clone: In the same sample, other DNA sequences code for this CDR3. This chain joins TRBV18 and TRBJ2-7; D may be TRBD1 (6 bases). The CDR3 has 14 residues. Germline CDR1 is KGHSH and CDR2 is LQKENI. V dropped 4 bases and J dropped 4 bases, with 14 bases sitting between them. CDR3 nucleotide sequence: TGTGCCAGCTCACAAAACCGGGACACTTACGAGCAGTACTTC. This gives the protein CASSQNRDTYEQYF.

The chain is built from TRBV18 and TRBJ1-5, with unresolved D. Trimming left V 2 bases short and J 5 bases short, with 13 bases between. Germline V gene data show CDR1 as KGHSH and CDR2 as LQKENI. The CDR3 is made up of 15 amino acids. The CDR3: CASSPSSVVDQPQHF. In DNA, the CDR3 is TGTGCCAGCTCACCAAGTTCGGTGGTCGATCAGCCCCAGCATTTT.

V usage is TRBV11-2 and J usage is TRBJ2-1, with D possibly being TRBD1 (5 bases). The CDR3 is 14 residues long. Germline V gives CDR1 SGHAT, CDR2 FQNNGV. Trimming took off 0 bases at V and 6 bases at J, with 9 bases between the two ends. The CDR3 reads CASSLEWGPNEQFF. The DNA for the CDR3 is TGTGCCAGCAGCTTAGAGTGGGGCCCCAATGAGCAGTTCTTC. The variable domain in full, completed from reference TRBV11-2 and TRBJ2-1, reads EAGVAQSPRYKIIEKRQSVAFWCNPISGHATLYWYQQILGQGPKLLIQFQNNGVVDDSQLPKDRFSAERLKGVDSTLKIQPAKLEDSAVYLCASSLEWGPNEQFFGPGTRLTVL.

The chain is built from TRBV5-6 and TRBJ1-1; no clear D. The CDR3 spans 16 residues. Germline V gene lookup returns CDR1 SGHDT and CDR2 YYEEEE. Trimming took 0 bases from V and 0 from J, leaving 12 bases between them. The CDR3 spells CASSLEEYAMNTEAFF. In DNA form, the CDR3 reads TGTGCCAGCAGCTTGGAAGAGTACGCAATGAACACTGAAGCTTTCTTT.

The J gene is TRBJ2-2, the V gene TRBV10-2, with D possibly being TRBD2 (5 bases). CDR1 is WSHSY and CDR2 is SAAADI in the germline V gene. V lost 4 bases and J lost 12, with 12 bases in between. The CDR3 covers 12 residues. For the CDR3, the DNA is TGCGCCAGCAGTGGGAGGCTCAGGCAGCTGTTTTTT. Translated, it gives CASSGRLRQLFF.

A single count supports this clone. The rearrangement joins TRBV2 to TRBJ2-3; a possible D gene is TRBD2 (6 bases). Germline CDR1 reads SNHLY; CDR2 reads FYNNEI. The V gene lost 4 bases and the J gene lost 6 bases, with 17 bases spanning the gap. The CDR3 contains 15 residues. The DNA of the CDR3 is TGTGCCAGCAGTGGGGCTAGCGCGTCCGGGGATACGCAGTATTTT. Translation: CASSGASASGDTQYF.

The chain links TRBV9 to TRBJ1-2; D gene unclear. The CDR3 has 15 amino acids. The germline V gene encodes CDR1 SGDLS and CDR2 YYNGEE. V was clipped by 4 bases and J by 0 bases, with 13 bases between them. The CDR3 DNA sequence: TGTGCCAGCAGCAAGCAGGTAACAGCTAACTATGGCTACACCTTC. As protein: CASSKQVTANYGYTF.

The V gene is TRBV10-3, the J gene TRBJ1-2; D is perhaps TRBD1 (6 bases). The ends were cut back, 10 bases at V and 5 bases at J, with 11 bases in the middle. The CDR3 has 11 residues. Germline V CDR1 and CDR2: ENHRY, SYGVKD. CDR3 nucleotides: TGTGCCACACAGGGTTGGTATGGCTACACCTTC. Encoded protein: CATQGWYGYTF.

The table lists this clone with a count of one. The chain uses TRBV27 and TRBJ2-4; TRBD1 is a possible D gene (6 bases). From germline, CDR1 is MNHEY and CDR2 SMNVEV (reference sequence). The CDR3 is made up of 13 amino acids. Trimming cost V 1 base and J 12 bases, with 13 bases left between them. The CDR3 bases are TGTGCCAGCAGTTTATTGCCCGGGACATCTCAGTACTTC. Its protein is CASSLLPGTSQYF.

The CDR3 DNA sequence: TGTGCCAGCAGACTGCGGGGGGGCCAGACCGGGGAGCTGTTTTTT. Protein product: CASRLRGGQTGELFF. The chain uses TRBV3-1 (or the pseudogene TRBV3-2) and TRBJ2-2; 9 bases fit TRBD2. CDR3 size: 15 residues. Losses at the gene ends were 6 bases for V and 5 bases for J; bases not matched to a gene: 7. The V gene's germline CDR1 is LGHDT and CDR2 YNNKEL (reference sequence).